Listed below are T cell receptor beta chains from one sample, sequenced in a study of T-cell memory formation after mild COVID-19. TCRdb re-analysed the 5' RACE reads in MiXCR, keeping a single row per CDR3 protein. This table holds about 360,000 distinct CDR3 sequences, about an eighth found once. Sequenced material: PBMCs or a T cell subset sorted from them (not recorded which). The receptors shown here come from a man between 18 and 29 years old who had mild COVID-19 (a few samples of this study predate the infection). Cell type and time point are not known. The CDR3 runs from the conserved cysteine through the conserved F or W. Each record gives: D gene, J gene, clone size, V gene, CDR3 protein, CDR3 DNA. The D gene is left open where the match is weak. Clone sizes are given selectively: once, few, many, or a class where the clone is expanded.

. | TRBJ1-5 | . | TRBV7-2 | CASSWTVSNQPQHF | TGTGCCAGCAGTTGGACAGTTAGCAATCAGCCCCAGCATTTT
. | TRBJ1-3 | few | TRBV12-3/TRBV12-4 | CASTDIRLSSGNTIYF | TGTGCCAGTACGGATATACGCCTCAGCTCTGGAAACACCATATATTTT
. | TRBJ1-2 | . | TRBV12-3/TRBV12-4 | CASSGVNYGYTF | TGTGCCAGCAGCGGGGTTAACTATGGCTACACCTTC
TRBD1 | TRBJ1-3 | . | TRBV2 | CASSATDRSSGNTIYF | TGTGCCAGCAGCGCAACGGACAGGAGCTCTGGAAACACCATATATTTT
TRBD1 | TRBJ1-2 | . | TRBV20-1 | CSAGIDRVSYGYTF | TGCAGTGCGGGAATAGACAGGGTTAGCTATGGCTACACCTTC
TRBD2 | TRBJ2-1 | many | TRBV20-1 | CSAQAGGDREQFF | TGCAGTGCTCAAGCGGGGGGGGACAGGGAGCAGTTCTTC
TRBD2 | TRBJ2-2 | few | TRBV9 | CASSVGLAGGVNTGELFF | TGTGCCAGCAGCGTAGGGCTAGCGGGGGGAGTGAACACCGGGGAGCTGTTTTTT
TRBD2 | TRBJ2-3 | . | TRBV7-3 | CASSANIGLAGGMDTQYF | TGTGCCAGCAGCGCTAACATTGGACTAGCGGGGGGAATGGATACGCAGTATTTT
. | TRBJ2-1 | few | TRBV9 | CASSVGLSTRRVGEQFF | TGTGCCAGCAGCGTAGGCTTGTCTACCCGCCGGGTTGGTGAGCAGTTCTTC
TRBD2 | TRBJ2-5 | . | TRBV20-1 | CSASAGGLETQYF | TGCAGTGCTAGTGCGGGGGGCCTGGAGACCCAGTACTTC
TRBD2 | TRBJ2-5 | . | TRBV6-2/TRBV6-3 | CASRGLEGAQYF | TGTGCCAGCAGGGGACTAGAAGGGGCCCAGTACTTC
TRBD2 | TRBJ2-4 | . | TRBV7-2 | CASSAGFGGGNIQYF | TGTGCCAGCAGCGCCGGTTTCGGGGGGGGGAACATTCAGTACTTC
. | TRBJ2-3 | few | TRBV4-1 | CASSQDGSDGTGTQYF | TGCGCCAGCAGCCAAGATGGGAGTGACGGGACGGGTACGCAGTATTTT
TRBD2 | TRBJ2-6 | . | TRBV4-2 | CASSQFTSGGSGANVLTF | TGTGCCAGCAGCCAATTTACTAGCGGGGGGTCTGGGGCCAACGTCCTGACTTTC
. | TRBJ1-2 | . | TRBV3-1 | CASSQDPGPYGYTF | TGTGCCAGCAGCCAAGACCCAGGACCTTATGGCTACACCTTC
TRBD1 | TRBJ2-5 | few | TRBV7-9 | CASSSGTGFFQETQYF | TGTGCCAGCAGCTCCGGGACAGGGTTTTTCCAAGAGACCCAGTACTTC
. | TRBJ2-2 | . | TRBV5-1 | CASSPRGQGTGELFF | TGCGCCAGCAGCCCTCGGGGGCAGGGGACCGGGGAGCTGTTTTTT
TRBD1 | TRBJ2-5 | . | TRBV5-1 | CASSLSPNLFGRTGVETQYF | TGCGCCAGCAGCTTGAGCCCCAACCTATTCGGCCGGACAGGGGTAGAGACCCAGTACTTC
. | TRBJ2-7 | . | TRBV27 | CASSLSVDSYEQYF | TGTGCCAGCAGTTTATCGGTGGATAGCTACGAGCAGTACTTC
. | TRBJ2-7 | . | TRBV11-2 | CASSLWLGDEQYF | TGTGCCAGCAGCTTATGGTTGGGGGACGAGCAGTACTTC
TRBD1 | TRBJ2-3 | . | TRBV5-1 | CASSWTGQTTDTQYF | TGCGCCAGCAGCTGGACGGGACAGACCACAGATACGCAGTATTTT
TRBD1 | TRBJ1-2 | few | TRBV6-1 | CATTDRGLGYTF | TGTGCCACTACGGACAGGGGGCTTGGCTACACCTTC
TRBD1 | TRBJ1-5 | many | TRBV20-1 | CSARKVTGDQPQHF | TGCAGTGCTAGGAAAGTGACAGGGGATCAGCCCCAGCATTTT
. | TRBJ2-2 | few | TRBV12-3/TRBV12-4 | CASSLRLTGELFF | TGTGCCAGCAGTCTCAGACTCACCGGGGAGCTGTTTTTT
. | TRBJ2-1 | few | TRBV12-3/TRBV12-4 | CASRRPGATYNEQFF | TGTGCCAGCAGACGGCCAGGAGCTACCTACAATGAGCAGTTCTTC
TRBD1 | TRBJ1-5 | few | TRBV7-8 | CASSSQGAYGQPQHF | TGTGCCAGCAGCTCACAGGGGGCTTATGGTCAGCCCCAGCATTTT